This entry describes one T cell receptor beta chain. Produced via immunoSEQ multiplex PCR; TCRdb's table is partial and in-frame only. The sample shows about 78,000 clones, around nine tenths of them seen only once. The data were obtained in a study of OX40 agonist ivuxolimab in advanced cancers. About the research overall: Partial responses were achieved by three patients, one with hepatocellular carcinoma and two with cutaneous melanoma.

This TCR was sampled from an adult with an advanced solid tumor such as melanoma, head and neck, liver or kidney cancer. The sequenced sample was CD4+ or CD8+ T cells sorted from blood, obtained in a trial of the OX40 agonist ivuxolimab.

As DNA, the CDR3 is TGCGCCAGCAGGAGGGAAACTAATGAAAAACTGTTTTTT. This sequence encodes CASRRETNEKLFF. The chain combines TRBV5-1 with TRBJ1-4, with D hard to call. CDR1 is SGHRS and CDR2 is YFSETQ in the germline V gene. V was cut by 5 bases and J by 1 base, with 6 bases left in between. The CDR3 loop spans 13 amino acids.